This TCR beta chain was documented in a study of T cells in localized non-small cell lung cancer. To note about this clone: Its matching antigen is unknown.

Sequenced by immunoSEQ multiplex PCR; TCRdb stores in-frame clones only, minus some. The data hold under 35,000 clones, with around 92% observed a single time. The CDR3 contains 15 residues. V gave up 4 bases and J gave up 5 bases, with 13 bases separating them. Germline V gene lookup returns CDR1 SGHRS and CDR2 YFSETQ. Overall study findings and caveats: Uninvolved adjacent lung had more T cell clonality than any other tissue, topping tumor.

This specimen consisted of peripheral blood, obtained before any cancer treatment. This sequence joins TRBV5-1 and TRBJ1-6; possible D gene TRBD1, 6 bases. This TCR came from a female donor at least 60 years old with stage I lung adenocarcinoma. The CDR3 here is CASSEQGPNNSPLHF. CDR3 sequence (DNA): TGCGCCAGCAGCGAACAGGGACCCAATAATTCACCCCTCCACTTT.